These 21 T cell receptor beta chains originate from one sample sequenced in a study of blood T cell repertoires in COVID-19. Profiling relied on immunoSEQ multiplex PCR, and the TCRdb table lists in-frame clones only, not all of them. The data contain about 97,000 clones, around 73% of them singletons. The source material was peripheral blood. The receptors stem from a man in his 60s with active or convalescent COVID-19.

The chain carries TRBV3-1 (or the pseudogene TRBV3-2) and TRBJ2-3; 8 bases are a match to TRBD2. Trimming at V came to 4 bases and at J to 8 bases, leaving 8 bases not matched to a gene. CDR1 LGHDT and CDR2 YNNKEL come from the germline V gene (reference sequence). CDR3 length: 14 amino acids. This CDR3 reads CASSPTSGSSTQYF. For the CDR3, the DNA is TGTGCCAGCAGCCCAACAAGCGGGAGCAGTACGCAGTATTTT.

The chain uses TRBV2 and TRBJ2-3; weak D call: TRBD1 (6 bases). CDR1 is SNHLY, CDR2 FYNNEI, per germline. The ends were cut back, 1 base at V and 5 bases at J, with 16 bases in the middle. The CDR3 spans 16 residues. This chain's CDR3 is CASSEEVWTAEDTQYF. The DNA of the CDR3 is TGTGCCAGCAGTGAAGAGGTGTGGACAGCCGAAGATACGCAGTATTTT. Full variable domain (remainder filled in from reference TRBV2 and TRBJ2-3): EPEVTQTPSHQVTQMGQEVILRCVPISNHLYFYWYRQILGQKVEFLVSFYNNEISEKSEIFDDQFSVERPDGSNFTLKIRSTKLEDSAMYFCASSEEVWTAEDTQYFGPGTRLTVL.

The chain uses TRBV5-1 and TRBJ2-1, with a weak D call TRBD2 (6 bases). Germline V gives CDR1 SGHRS, CDR2 YFSETQ. The V and J ends lost 0 bases and 9 bases respectively, with 10 bases between them. The CDR3 extends over 13 amino acids. The CDR3 sequence is CASSLDGGTEQFF. CDR3 sequence (DNA): TGCGCCAGCAGCTTGGATGGGGGGACTGAGCAGTTCTTC.

This clone has only a few counts. The J gene is TRBJ2-1, the V gene TRBV7-2; TRBD2 is a possible D gene (5 bases). This CDR3 region has 15 residues. Germline V gene sequence: CDR1 SGHTA, CDR2 FQGNSA. V lost 0 bases and J lost 6, with 12 bases in between. This CDR3 is CASSLAGDRVNEQFF. For the CDR3, the DNA is TGTGCCAGCAGCTTAGCGGGAGACCGCGTCAATGAGCAGTTCTTC.

In this sample, this clone turned up a few times. The chain has TRBV14 and TRBJ1-1; a possible D gene is TRBD1 (6 bases). The CDR3 spans 15 residues. The V end lost 1 base, the J end lost 5 bases, and 14 bases lay between the germline ends. CDR1 is SGHDN, CDR2 FVKESK, per germline. This CDR3 reads CASSQAAGHPTEAFF. CDR3 sequence (DNA): TGTGCCAGCAGCCAAGCAGCGGGACACCCAACTGAAGCTTTCTTT. The full variable domain, its missing parts supplied by reference TRBV14 and TRBJ1-1, is EAGVTQFPSHSVIEKGQTVTLRCDPISGHDNLYWYRRVMGKEIKFLLHFVKESKQDESGMPNNRFLAERTGGTYSTLKVQPAELEDSGVYFCASSQAAGHPTEAFFGQGTRLTVV.

V and J are TRBV7-6 and TRBJ2-1; no clear D gene. From germline, CDR1 is SGHVS and CDR2 FNYEAQ. Between the trimmed V and J ends, which lost 8 bases and 14 bases, there was a span of 19 bases. This CDR3 region has 12 residues. The CDR3 reads CASPGETGLEFF. CDR3 coding DNA: TGTGCCAGCCCCGGCGAAACGGGTTTGGAGTTCTTC.

The chain links TRBV12-5 to TRBJ2-3; 10 bases are shared with TRBD2. This CDR3 is built from 14 residues. The germline V gene has CDR1 LGHNT and CDR2 FRNRAP. Trimming took 5 bases from V and 4 from J; bases not matched to a gene: 3. The DNA for the CDR3 is TGTGCTAGTGGTAGCGGGAGGGGGTCAGATACGCAGTATTTT. Amino acids: CASGSGRGSDTQYF.

This chain joins TRBV11-2 and TRBJ2-5, with 10 nucleotides matching TRBD2. Looked up from germline, CDR1 is SGHAT and CDR2 is FQNNGV. The CDR3 is made up of 14 amino acids. Losses at the gene ends were 5 bases for V and 4 bases for J; bases not matched to a gene: 4. As DNA, the CDR3 is TGTGCCAGCAGCACTGGGACTAGCGTAGAGACCCAGTACTTC. Protein: CASSTGTSVETQYF. Using reference TRBV11-2 and TRBJ2-5 for the parts outside the CDR3, the full variable domain is EAGVAQSPRYKIIEKRQSVAFWCNPISGHATLYWYQQILGQGPKLLIQFQNNGVVDDSQLPKDRFSAERLKGVDSTLKIQPAKLEDSAVYLCASSTGTSVETQYFGPGTRLLVL.

The CDR3 loop is CASSSGLAGVGDTQYF. The CDR3 DNA reads TGTGCCAGCAGCTCGGGACTAGCGGGAGTAGGAGATACGCAGTATTTT. The chain couples TRBV5-5 to TRBJ2-3; 14 bases are a match to TRBD2. V shed 3 bases and J 5 bases; nucleotides not matched to a gene: 5. The CDR3 extends over 16 amino acids. CDR1 and CDR2 (germline): SGHKS, YYEKEE (reference sequence).

This sequence joins TRBV6-6 and TRBJ2-1; no clear D. CDR1 and CDR2 (germline): MNHNY, SVGAGI (reference sequence). This CDR3 spans 15 amino acids. With 0 bases removed from V and 4 bases from J, the gap between germline ends came to 10 bases. The CDR3 spells CASSYSVDGYNEQFF. As DNA, the CDR3 is TGTGCCAGCAGTTACTCGGTAGACGGGTACAATGAGCAGTTCTTC.

The chain combines TRBV4-1 with TRBJ2-7; 9 bases agree with TRBD2. CDR3 length: 20 residues. Germline trimming cut 1 base from V and 8 bases from J; bases unmatched to any gene: 24. Germline V gives CDR1 MGHRA, CDR2 YSYEKL. CDR3 residues: CASSQGGTSLGRLAVQKQYF. The CDR3 coding sequence is TGCGCCAGCAGCCAAGGGGGGACTAGCCTTGGTCGGTTGGCTGTCCAAAAGCAGTACTTC.

Only a few counts were recorded for this clone. V and J are TRBV28 and TRBJ2-7; D is unresolved. V gave up 5 bases and J gave up 2 bases, with 10 bases separating them. This CDR3 contains 13 residues. In germline, CDR1 is MDHEN, CDR2 SYDVKM. The CDR3 is CASSPWATYEQYF. CDR3 sequence (DNA): TGTGCCAGCAGTCCTTGGGCCACCTACGAGCAGTACTTC.

The chain is built from TRBV5-4 and TRBJ1-4; unclear D gene. The CDR3 totals 16 residues. The germline V gene has CDR1 SGHNT and CDR2 YYREEE (reference sequence). With 0 bases removed from V and 8 bases from J, the gap between germline ends came to 17 bases. Here the CDR3 reads CASSLGTDLAGEKLFF. The CDR3 DNA sequence: TGTGCCAGCAGCTTGGGGACTGACCTCGCGGGGGAAAAACTGTTTTTT.

The chain joins TRBV20-1 to TRBJ2-3; D gene ambiguous. The CDR3 runs 14 residues. V lost 3 bases and J lost 1, with 11 bases in between. Per germline, CDR1 DFQATT and CDR2 SNEGSKA (reference sequence). The CDR3 sequence is CSASHSLRTDTQYF. For the CDR3, the DNA is TGCAGTGCTAGTCACTCTCTGCGCACAGATACGCAGTATTTT.

The rearrangement joins TRBV28 to TRBJ1-1, with D maybe TRBD1 (6 bases). The germline gives CDR1 MDHEN, CDR2 SYDVKM. V was pared by 0 bases and J by 11 bases, with 16 bases between. The CDR3 is made up of 14 amino acids. CDR3 sequence reads: CASSLWGDKSWAFF. DNA of the CDR3: TGTGCCAGCAGTTTATGGGGGGACAAAAGTTGGGCTTTCTTT.

The J gene is TRBJ2-5, the V gene TRBV19; the match to TRBD1 covers 7 bases. Germline V gene data show CDR1 as LNHDA and CDR2 as SQIVND (reference sequence). The CDR3 contains 15 residues. Trimming took 2 bases from V and 5 from J; bases not matched to a gene: 8. CDR3 protein: CASSINRGQRETQYF. CDR3 coding DNA: TGTGCCAGTAGTATAAATCGGGGACAGAGGGAGACCCAGTACTTC.

CDR3 loop: CAATDQSGISGYTF. The CDR3 nucleotides read TGTGCCGCAACCGACCAAAGCGGTATTAGTGGCTACACCTTC. The chain has TRBV7-2 and TRBJ1-2, with D unclear. Trimming cost V 11 bases and J 7 bases, with 23 bases left between them. The CDR3 is 14 amino acids. The germline gives CDR1 SGHTA, CDR2 FQGNSA. Together with reference TRBV7-2 and TRBJ1-2, the CDR3 gives the full variable domain: GAGVSQSPSNKVTEKGKDVELRCDPISGHTALYWYRQSLGQGLEFLIYFQGNSAPDKSGLPSDRFSAERTGGSVSTLTIQRTQQEDSAVYLCAATDQSGISGYTFGSGTRLTVV.

This chain links TRBV2 with TRBJ2-6, with TRBD1 as a possible D gene (5 bases). The CDR3 covers 18 residues. The V gene lost 3 bases and the J gene lost 0 bases, with 15 bases spanning the gap. The germline gives CDR1 SNHLY, CDR2 FYNNEI. The CDR3 region is CASSDGQGRSSGANVLTF. As DNA, the CDR3 is TGTGCCAGCAGTGACGGGCAGGGCCGAAGCTCTGGGGCCAACGTCCTGACTTTC.

The chain carries TRBV11-3 and TRBJ2-5; D might be TRBD1 (6 bases). Trimming removed 4 bases at V and 3 bases at J, with 12 bases between. CDR1 SGHNT and CDR2 YENEEA come from the germline V gene. The CDR3 is 14 amino acids. The CDR3 DNA follows: TGTGCCAGCAGCTCTGGACAGAATGAAGAGACCCAGTACTTC. It yields the protein CASSSGQNEETQYF.

CDR3 nucleotide sequence: TGTGCCAGCAGTGAGGACTGGATGGGCTCCTACAATGAGCAGTTCTTC. This translates into CASSEDWMGSYNEQFF. The rearrangement joins TRBV2 to TRBJ2-1; the D gene is possibly TRBD2 (5 bases). Between the trimmed V and J ends, which lost 3 bases and 0 bases, there was a span of 12 bases. This CDR3 region has 16 residues. Germline CDR1 and CDR2: SNHLY and FYNNEI.

The chain employs TRBV25-1 and TRBJ2-3; the match to TRBD2 covers 9 bases. The CDR3 has 15 residues. V lost 7 bases and J lost 0; bases outside the gene matches: 5. Per the germline V gene, CDR1 is MGHDK and CDR2 is SYGVNS. CDR3 nucleotide sequence: TGTGCCAGCATAAAGAGCGGGAGGAGCACAGATACGCAGTATTTT. Translating gives CASIKSGRSTDTQYF.